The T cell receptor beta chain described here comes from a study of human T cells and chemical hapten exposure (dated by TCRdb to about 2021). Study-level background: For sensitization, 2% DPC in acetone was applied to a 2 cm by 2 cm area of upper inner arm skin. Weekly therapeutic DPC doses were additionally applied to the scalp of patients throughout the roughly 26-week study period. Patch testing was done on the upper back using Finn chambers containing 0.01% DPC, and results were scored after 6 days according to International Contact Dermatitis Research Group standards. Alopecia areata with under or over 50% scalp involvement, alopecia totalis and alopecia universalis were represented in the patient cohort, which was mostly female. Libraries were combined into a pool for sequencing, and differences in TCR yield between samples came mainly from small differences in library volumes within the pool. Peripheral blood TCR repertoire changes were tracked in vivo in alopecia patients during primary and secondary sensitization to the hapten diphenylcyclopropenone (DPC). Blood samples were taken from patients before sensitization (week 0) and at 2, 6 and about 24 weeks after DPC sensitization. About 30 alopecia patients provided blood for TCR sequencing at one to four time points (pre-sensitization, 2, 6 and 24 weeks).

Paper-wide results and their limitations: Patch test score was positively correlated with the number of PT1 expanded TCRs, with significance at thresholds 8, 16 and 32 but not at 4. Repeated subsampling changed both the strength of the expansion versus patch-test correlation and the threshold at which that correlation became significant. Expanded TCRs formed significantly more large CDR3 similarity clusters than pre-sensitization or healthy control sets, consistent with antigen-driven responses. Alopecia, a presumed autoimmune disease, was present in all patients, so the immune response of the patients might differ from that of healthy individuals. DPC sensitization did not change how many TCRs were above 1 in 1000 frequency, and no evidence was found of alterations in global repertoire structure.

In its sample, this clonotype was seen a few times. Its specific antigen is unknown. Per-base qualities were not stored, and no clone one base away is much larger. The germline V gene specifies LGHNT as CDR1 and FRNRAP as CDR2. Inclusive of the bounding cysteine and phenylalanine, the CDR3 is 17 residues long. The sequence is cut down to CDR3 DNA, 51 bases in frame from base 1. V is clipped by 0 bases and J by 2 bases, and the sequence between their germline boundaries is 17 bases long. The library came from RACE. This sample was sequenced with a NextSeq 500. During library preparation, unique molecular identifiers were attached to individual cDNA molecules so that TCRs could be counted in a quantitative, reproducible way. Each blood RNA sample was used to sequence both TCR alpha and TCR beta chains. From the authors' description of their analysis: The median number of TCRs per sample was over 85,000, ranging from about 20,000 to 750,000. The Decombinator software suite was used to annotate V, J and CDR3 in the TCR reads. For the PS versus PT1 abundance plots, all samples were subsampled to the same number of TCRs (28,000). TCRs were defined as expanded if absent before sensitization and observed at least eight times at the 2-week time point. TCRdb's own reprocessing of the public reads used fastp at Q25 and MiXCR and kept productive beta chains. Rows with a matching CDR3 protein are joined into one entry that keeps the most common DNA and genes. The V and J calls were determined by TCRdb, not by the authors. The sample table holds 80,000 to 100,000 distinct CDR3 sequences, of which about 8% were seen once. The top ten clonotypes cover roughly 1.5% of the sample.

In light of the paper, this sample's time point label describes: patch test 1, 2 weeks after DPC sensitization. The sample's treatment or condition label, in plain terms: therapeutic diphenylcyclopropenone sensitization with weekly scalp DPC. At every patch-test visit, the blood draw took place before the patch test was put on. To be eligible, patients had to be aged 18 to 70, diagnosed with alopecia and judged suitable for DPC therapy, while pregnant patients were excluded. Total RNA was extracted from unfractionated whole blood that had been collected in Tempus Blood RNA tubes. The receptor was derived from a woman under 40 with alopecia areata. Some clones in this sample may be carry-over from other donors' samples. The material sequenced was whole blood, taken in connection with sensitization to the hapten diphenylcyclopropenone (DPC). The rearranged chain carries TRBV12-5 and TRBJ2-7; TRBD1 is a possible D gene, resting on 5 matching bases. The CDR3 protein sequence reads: CASGLVVGQGWTYEQYF. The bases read TGTGCTAGTGGTTTGGTAGTAGGTCAGGGATGGACCTACGAGCAGTACTTC. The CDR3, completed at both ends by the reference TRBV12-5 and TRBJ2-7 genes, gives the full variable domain DARVTQTPRHKVTEMGQEVTMRCQPILGHNTVFWYRQTMMQGLELLAYFRNRAPLDDSGMPKDRFSAEMPDATLATLKIQPSEPRDSAVYFCASGLVVGQGWTYEQYFGPGTRLTVT.